This paragraph covers one T cell receptor (beta chain) sequence. Per the study methods: Cell counts per sample came from amplifying reference gene primers. Profiled with immunoSEQ multiplex PCR; TCRdb holds only in-frame clones, not every one. V, J and clone size were drawn from that table, and D and trimming were deduced from the DNA. The sample carries 86,000 or so clones, approximately 89% recorded once. These data come from a study of blood T cell repertoires in COVID-19. Study in general: Some COVID-19 samples were acute and others convalescent; all came from the United States, Italy and Spain. T cells, B-cell-depleted T cells, or PBMCs supplied cDNA or gDNA.

This CDR3 has 13 residues. The germline V gene has CDR1 SGHTA and CDR2 FQGNSA. Trimming stripped 5 bases from V and 2 bases from J, with 8 bases between. Sequences were obtained from peripheral blood. J is TRBJ2-3 and V is TRBV7-2, with D uncertain. This TCR came from a man between 45 and 60 years old with active or convalescent COVID-19. The CDR3 nucleotides are TGTGCCAGCAGCCTAATGCCCACAGATACGCAGTATTTT. Translation: CASSLMPTDTQYF.